This passage covers 22 T cell receptor beta chains from one sample sequenced in a study of T cell clones after liver transplantation. Sequencing was performed with immunoSEQ multiplex PCR; in TCRdb, only in-frame clones are kept and a portion is missing. The table shows roughly 80,000 clones, with roughly four fifths occurring only once. The sample consisted of CD4+ T cells from blood, taken approximately 3.5 years after liver transplant. Receptors were obtained from a human patient who received a liver transplant. The T cells may come from the graft donor.

This chain joins TRBV5-1 and TRBJ1-3; D is perhaps TRBD1 (5 bases). V lost 5 bases and J 0 bases, leaving 9 bases between the germline ends. The CDR3 extends over 14 amino acids. CDR1 is SGHRS and CDR2 is YFSETQ in the germline V gene. The CDR3 protein is CASRPDSSGNTIYF. CDR3 bases: TGCGCCAGCAGACCCGACAGCTCTGGAAACACCATATATTTT.

The chain recombines TRBV7-2 with TRBJ1-2; TRBD1 aligns across 8 bases. Unmatched junction bases numbered 2, after V lost 5 bases and J lost 3 bases. The CDR3 is made up of 13 amino acids. The germline gives CDR1 SGHTA, CDR2 FQGNSA. CDR3 in amino acids: CASSQQGDYGYTF. In DNA form, the CDR3 reads TGTGCCAGCAGCCAACAGGGGGACTATGGCTACACCTTC.

The rearrangement joins TRBV4-1 to TRBJ2-2; D unclear. CDR1 and CDR2 from the germline V gene are MGHRA and YSYEKL. Between the trimmed V and J ends, which lost 2 bases and 3 bases, there was a span of 7 bases. The CDR3 covers 14 residues. The CDR3 nucleotides are TGCGCCAGCAGCCAAAGGTGGGACACCGGGGAGCTGTTTTTT. Protein product: CASSQRWDTGELFF.

The chain is built from TRBV10-1 and TRBJ2-1; 10 positions match TRBD2. The CDR3 has 14 residues. V dropped 4 bases and J dropped 10; count of bases not matched to a gene: 7. The germline V gene encodes CDR1 WNHNN and CDR2 SYGVQD (reference sequence). CDR3 DNA: TGCGCCAGCAGTGGCCTAGCGGGAGTCGGGGAGCAGTTCTTC. Its protein is CASSGLAGVGEQFF.

V and J are TRBV4-3 and TRBJ1-4; TRBD1 matches at 7 bases. The CDR3 loop spans 17 amino acids. Germline trimming cut 0 bases from V and 7 bases from J; bases unmatched to any gene: 11. CDR1 and CDR2 from the germline V gene are LGHNA and YSLEER. CDR3: CASSQDEGVRTGEKLFF. As DNA, the CDR3 is TGCGCCAGCAGCCAAGATGAGGGGGTCAGGACAGGTGAAAAACTGTTTTTT.

The chain employs TRBV20-1 and TRBJ2-7; no reliable D call. This CDR3 comprises 11 residues. The V gene's germline CDR1 is DFQATT and CDR2 SNEGSKA (reference sequence). V lost 5 bases and J 7 bases, leaving 12 bases between the germline ends. CDR3 sequence (DNA): TGCAGTGCTCTGAAATCTAGAGAGCAGTACTTC. Residues: CSALKSREQYF.

The J gene is TRBJ2-7, the V gene TRBV29-1, with TRBD2 as a possible D gene (5 bases). Germline values: CDR1 SQVTM, CDR2 ANQGSEA. CDR3 length: 12 residues. V was shortened by 4 bases and J by 3 bases, with 10 bases between the two germline ends. The CDR3 region has the DNA TGCAGCGTTGGCCGGGATTACTACGAGCAGTACTTC. Translating it yields CSVGRDYYEQYF.

The V gene is TRBV2, the J gene TRBJ2-3; 10 nucleotides line up with TRBD1. CDR3 length: 13 residues. V lost 9 bases and J lost 5; bases outside the gene matches: 5. Germline CDR1 reads SNHLY; CDR2 reads FYNNEI. CDR3 nucleotide sequence: TGTGCCAGGGTCGGACAGGGGGGAGATACGCAGTATTTT. Amino acid sequence: CARVGQGGDTQYF.

The V call is TRBV18, the J call TRBJ2-7, with 9 nucleotides matching TRBD2. With V trimmed by 6 bases and J by 4 bases, 7 bases remained unmatched. The V gene's germline CDR1 is KGHSH and CDR2 LQKENI. This CDR3 comprises 14 residues. The CDR3 here is CASSGSGSEYEQYF. The CDR3 DNA follows: TGTGCCAGCTCCGGTAGCGGGAGCGAGTACGAGCAGTACTTC. The whole variable domain, remainder taken from reference TRBV18 and TRBJ2-7, is NAGVMQNPRHLVRRRGQEARLRCSPMKGHSHVYWYRQLPEEGLKFMVYLQKENIIDESGMPKERFSAEFPKEGPSILRIQQVVRGDSAAYFCASSGSGSEYEQYFGPGTRLTVT.

There are a few counts of this clone. The V call is TRBV7-2, the J call TRBJ2-2; 10 bases fit TRBD1. J lost 4 bases, V lost 5 bases, and 7 bases had no gene match. The germline V gene encodes CDR1 SGHTA and CDR2 FQGNSA. There are 16 residues in the CDR3. Written as DNA, the CDR3 is TGTGCCAGCAGCCGCCGGACAGGGGGAAGCACCGGGGAGCTGTTTTTT. It yields the protein CASSRRTGGSTGELFF.

The chain is built from TRBV7-8 and TRBJ1-1; no clear D. The CDR3 covers 14 residues. V lost 2 bases, J lost 1 base, and 8 bases lay in between. In germline, CDR1 is SGHVS, CDR2 FQNEAQ. The CDR3 region has the DNA TGTGCCAGCAGCTTAATGGTGAAGAACACTGAAGCTTTCTTT. The encoded protein is CASSLMVKNTEAFF.

The V gene is TRBV4-3, the J gene TRBJ2-7; TRBD1 is a possible D gene (5 bases). V lost 4 bases and J lost 0, with 10 bases in between. This CDR3 spans 14 amino acids. Per the germline V gene, CDR1 is LGHNA and CDR2 is YSLEER. The CDR3 nucleotides are TGCGCCAGCAGCCGAGAGACAGCCTCCTACGAGCAGTACTTC. Its protein product is CASSRETASYEQYF.

The chain combines TRBV18 with TRBJ2-5; tentative D call: TRBD2 (6 bases). This CDR3 contains 14 residues. Between the trimmed V and J ends, which lost 1 base and 4 bases, there was a span of 10 bases. Germline CDR1 reads KGHSH; CDR2 reads LQKENI. CDR3 residues: CASSPRLGAETQYF. CDR3 coding DNA: TGTGCCAGCTCACCACGACTAGGAGCAGAGACCCAGTACTTC.

The chain joins TRBV7-9 to TRBJ2-3; perhaps TRBD1 as D (6 bases). The V and J ends lost 3 bases and 3 bases respectively, with 13 bases between them. The CDR3 loop spans 15 amino acids. CDR1 and CDR2 from the germline V gene are SEHNR and FQNEAQ (reference sequence). In DNA, the CDR3 is TGTGCCAGCAGCTTCTCAGGGGAGTGGACAGATACGCAGTATTTT. Its protein is CASSFSGEWTDTQYF.

This chain links TRBV28 with TRBJ1-3; TRBD1 might be the D (5 bases). CDR3 length equals 16 residues. Germline CDR1 reads MDHEN; CDR2 reads SYDVKM. Deletions cut 2 bases from V and 4 bases from J, with 15 bases between. In DNA, the CDR3 is TGTGCCAGCAGTTTACGGGCAGGGTCGGGAGGAAACACCATATATTTT. This sequence encodes CASSLRAGSGGNTIYF.

The chain links TRBV19 to TRBJ1-1; D gene uncertain. Germline CDR1 LNHDA, CDR2 SQIVND (reference sequence). V was trimmed by 3 bases and J by 1 base, leaving 9 bases between them. The length of the CDR3 is 14 residues. CDR3 nucleotide sequence: TGTGCCAGTAGTATTGCATTGAGGAACACTGAAGCTTTCTTT. It translates to CASSIALRNTEAFF.

The rearrangement uses TRBV6-1 and TRBJ1-1; D not certain. Trimming shortened V by 3 bases and J by 0 bases, and 8 bases separated the two germline ends. The CDR3 sequence is 14 residues long. The germline CDR1 and CDR2 sequences are MNHNS and SASEGT. In DNA form, the CDR3 reads TGTGCCAGCAGTGACAGGTCCATGAACACTGAAGCTTTCTTT. Amino acid sequence: CASSDRSMNTEAFF.

The rearrangement links TRBV18 to TRBJ2-2; no firm D call. Germline V CDR1 and CDR2: KGHSH, LQKENI. The CDR3 length is 14 residues. Trimming cost V 0 bases and J 4 bases, with 6 bases left between them. The CDR3 coding sequence is TGTGCCAGCTCACCACCCCCGGGCACCGGGGAGCTGTTTTTT. Translating it yields CASSPPPGTGELFF.

This clone was seen more than once but under ten times. The rearrangement links TRBV7-9 to TRBJ1-1, with D possibly matching TRBD1 (5 bases). The CDR3 is 14 residues long. Trimming took off 7 bases at V and 4 bases at J, with 16 bases between the two ends. In germline, CDR1 is SEHNR, CDR2 FQNEAQ (reference sequence). CDR3 sequence: CASTGAQVGTEAFF. The DNA of the CDR3 is TGTGCCAGCACCGGGGCCCAGGTGGGCACTGAAGCTTTCTTT. Filled out from reference TRBV7-9 and TRBJ1-1, the complete variable domain reads DTGVSQNPRHKITKRGQNVTFRCDPISEHNRLYWYRQTLGQGPEFLTYFQNEAQLEKSRLLSDRFSAERPKGSFSTLEIQRTEQGDSAMYLCASTGAQVGTEAFFGQGTRLTVV.

As DNA, the CDR3 is TGTGCCAGCAGAGCGTCTTCAAGCAATCAGCCCCAGCATTTT. Residues: CASRASSSNQPQHF. The rearrangement uses TRBV2 and TRBJ1-5; D remains unclear. The CDR3 has 14 amino acids. Germline-derived CDR1 and CDR2 are SNHLY and FYNNEI. The V and J ends lost 6 bases and 1 base respectively, with 10 bases between them.

This clone was observed a single time. The chain joins TRBV7-8 to TRBJ2-1, with 13 bases identical to TRBD2. Unmatched junction bases numbered 5, after V lost 5 bases and J lost 1 base. Germline CDR1 reads SGHVS; CDR2 reads FQNEAQ. The CDR3 sequence is 17 residues long. In DNA, the CDR3 is TGTGCCAGCAGCATCGGACTAGCGGGAGCTTCCTACAATGAGCAGTTCTTC. This translates into CASSIGLAGASYNEQFF.

V and J are TRBV10-3 and TRBJ1-5; D is perhaps TRBD1 (5 bases). Germline assignment: CDR1 ENHRY and CDR2 SYGVKD. Deletions cut 2 bases from V and 2 bases from J, with 13 bases between. This CDR3 region has 16 residues. CDR3 nucleotides: TGTGCCATCAGTGAGACTCAGGGCCAAGGCAATCAGCCCCAGCATTTT. This gives the protein CAISETQGQGNQPQHF.